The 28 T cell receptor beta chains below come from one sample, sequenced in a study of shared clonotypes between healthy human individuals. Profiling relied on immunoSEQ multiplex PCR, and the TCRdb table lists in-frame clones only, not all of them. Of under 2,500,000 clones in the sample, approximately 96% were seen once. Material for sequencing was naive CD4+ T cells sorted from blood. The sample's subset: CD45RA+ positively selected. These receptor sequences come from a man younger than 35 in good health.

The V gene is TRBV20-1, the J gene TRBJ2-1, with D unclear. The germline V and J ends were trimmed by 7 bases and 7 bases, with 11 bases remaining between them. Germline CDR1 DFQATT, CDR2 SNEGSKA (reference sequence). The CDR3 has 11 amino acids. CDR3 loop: CSGWVLNEQFF. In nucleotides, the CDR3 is TGCAGTGGATGGGTTTTGAATGAGCAGTTCTTC.

The CDR3 DNA reads as TGTGCCTGGCAGACGGGACATAACTATGGCTACACCTTC. Residues: CAWQTGHNYGYTF. The chain recombines TRBV30 with TRBJ1-2, with a tentative D call TRBD1 (6 bases). Trimming pared 5 bases from V and 1 base from J, leaving 11 bases between. The CDR3 is 13 amino acids. Germline V gene lookup returns CDR1 GTSNPN and CDR2 SVGIG (reference sequence).

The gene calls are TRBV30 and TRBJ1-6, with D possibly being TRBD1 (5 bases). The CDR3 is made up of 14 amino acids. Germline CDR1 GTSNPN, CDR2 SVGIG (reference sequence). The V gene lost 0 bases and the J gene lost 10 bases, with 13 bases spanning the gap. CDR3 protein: CAWSVDQGYSPLHF. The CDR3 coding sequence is TGTGCCTGGAGTGTGGATCAGGGATACTCACCCCTCCACTTT.

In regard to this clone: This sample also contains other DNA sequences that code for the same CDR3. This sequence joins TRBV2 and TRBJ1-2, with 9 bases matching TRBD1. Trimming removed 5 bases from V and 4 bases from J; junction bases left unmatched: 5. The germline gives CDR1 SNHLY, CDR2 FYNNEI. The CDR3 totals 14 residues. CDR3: CASSLQGAGYGYTF. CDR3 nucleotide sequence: TGTGCCAGCAGTTTACAGGGGGCGGGCTATGGCTACACCTTC.

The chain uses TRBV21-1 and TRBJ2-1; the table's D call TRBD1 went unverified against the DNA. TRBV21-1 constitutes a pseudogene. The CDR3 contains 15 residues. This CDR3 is CASDNLQGMKDEQFF. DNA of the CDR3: TGTGCCAGCGATAACCTACAGGGGATGAAGGATGAGCAGTTCTTC.

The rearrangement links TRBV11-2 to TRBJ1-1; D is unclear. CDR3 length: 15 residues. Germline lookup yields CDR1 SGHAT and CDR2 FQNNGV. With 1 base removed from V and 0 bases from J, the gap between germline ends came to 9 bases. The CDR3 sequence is CASSLVAGMNTEAFF. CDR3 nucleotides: TGTGCCAGCAGCTTAGTAGCCGGGATGAACACTGAAGCTTTCTTT.

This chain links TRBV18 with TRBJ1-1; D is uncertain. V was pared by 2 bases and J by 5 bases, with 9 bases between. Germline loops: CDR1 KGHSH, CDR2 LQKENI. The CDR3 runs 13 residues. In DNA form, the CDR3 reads TGTGCCAGCTCACCAGGAGGGCAAACTGAAGCTTTCTTT. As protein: CASSPGGQTEAFF.

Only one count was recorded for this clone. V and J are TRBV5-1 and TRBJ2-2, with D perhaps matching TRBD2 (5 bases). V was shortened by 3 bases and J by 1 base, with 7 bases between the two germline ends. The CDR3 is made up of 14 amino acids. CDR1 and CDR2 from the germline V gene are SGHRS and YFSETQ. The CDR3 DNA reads TGCGCCAGCAGCTCCGGACTGAACACCGGGGAGCTGTTTTTT. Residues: CASSSGLNTGELFF. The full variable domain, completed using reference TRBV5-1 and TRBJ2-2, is KAGVTQTPRYLIKTRGQQVTLSCSPISGHRSVSWYQQTPGQGLQFLFEYFSETQRNKGNFPGRFSGRQFSNSRSEMNVSTLELGDSALYLCASSSGLNTGELFFGEGSRLTVL.

The DNA for the CDR3 is TGCGCCAGCAGCCGAGGGGGGTCTGGAAATCAGCCCCAGCATTTT. Its protein product is CASSRGGSGNQPQHF. This chain joins TRBV4-1 and TRBJ1-5; a weak D match, TRBD1 (6 bases). V shed 4 bases and J shed 4 bases, with 14 bases lying between them. The CDR3 length is 15 residues. Looked up from germline, CDR1 is MGHRA and CDR2 is YSYEKL.

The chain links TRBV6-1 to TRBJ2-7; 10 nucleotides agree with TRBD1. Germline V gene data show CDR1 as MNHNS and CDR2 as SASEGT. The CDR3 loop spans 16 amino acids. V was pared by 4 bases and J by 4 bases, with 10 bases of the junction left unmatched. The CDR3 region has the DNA TGTGCCAGCAGTGTAAGGCCTCCGGGACAGGGGTACGAGCAGTACTTC. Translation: CASSVRPPGQGYEQYF.

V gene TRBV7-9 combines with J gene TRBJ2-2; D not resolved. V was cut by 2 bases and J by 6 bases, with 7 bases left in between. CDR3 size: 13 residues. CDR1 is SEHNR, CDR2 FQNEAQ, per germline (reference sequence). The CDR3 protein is CASSLSGPGELFF. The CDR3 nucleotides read TGTGCCAGCAGCTTATCTGGGCCCGGGGAGCTGTTTTTT.

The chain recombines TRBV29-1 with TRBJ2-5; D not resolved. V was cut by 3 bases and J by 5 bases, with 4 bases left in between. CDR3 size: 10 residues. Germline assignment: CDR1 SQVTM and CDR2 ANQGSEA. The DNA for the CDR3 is TGCAGCGTTGATTGGGAGACCCAGTACTTC. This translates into CSVDWETQYF.

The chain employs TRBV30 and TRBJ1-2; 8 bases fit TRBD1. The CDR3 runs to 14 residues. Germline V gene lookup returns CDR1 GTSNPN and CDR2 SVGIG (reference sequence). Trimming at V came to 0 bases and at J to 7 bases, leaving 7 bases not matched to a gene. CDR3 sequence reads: CAWSVVQGAIGYTF. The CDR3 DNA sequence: TGTGCCTGGAGTGTAGTCCAGGGGGCTATTGGCTACACCTTC. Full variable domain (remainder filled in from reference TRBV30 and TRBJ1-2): SQTIHQWPATLVQPVGSPLSLECTVEGTSNPNLYWYRQAAGRGLQLLFYSVGIGQISSEVPQNLSASRPQDRQFILSSKKLLLSDSGFYLCAWSVVQGAIGYTFGSGTRLTVV.

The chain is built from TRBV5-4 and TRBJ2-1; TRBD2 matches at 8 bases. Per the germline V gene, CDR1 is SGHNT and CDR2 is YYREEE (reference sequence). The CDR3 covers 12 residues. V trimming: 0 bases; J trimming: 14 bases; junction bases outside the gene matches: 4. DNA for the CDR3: TGTGCCAGCAGCTTGGTCGGGAGGGCAGAGTTCTTC. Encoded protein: CASSLVGRAEFF.

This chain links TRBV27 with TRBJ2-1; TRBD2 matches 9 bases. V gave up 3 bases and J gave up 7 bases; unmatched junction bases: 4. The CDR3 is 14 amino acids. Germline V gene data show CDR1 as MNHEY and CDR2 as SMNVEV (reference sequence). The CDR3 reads CASSFSAGGNEQFF. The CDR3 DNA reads TGTGCCAGCAGTTTCTCAGCGGGAGGAAATGAGCAGTTCTTC.

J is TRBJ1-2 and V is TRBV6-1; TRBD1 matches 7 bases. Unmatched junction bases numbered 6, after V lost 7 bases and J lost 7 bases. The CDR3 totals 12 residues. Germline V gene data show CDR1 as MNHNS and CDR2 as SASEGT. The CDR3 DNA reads TGTGCCAGCAAAATTGACAGGGCTGGCTACACCTTC. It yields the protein CASKIDRAGYTF.

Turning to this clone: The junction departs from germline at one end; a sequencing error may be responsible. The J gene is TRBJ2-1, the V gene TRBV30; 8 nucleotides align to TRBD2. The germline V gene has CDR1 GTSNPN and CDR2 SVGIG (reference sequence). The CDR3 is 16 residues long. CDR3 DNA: TGTGCCGGGAGCACCTACCGGGGGGGCTCCTACAATGAGCAGTTCTTC. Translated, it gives CAGSTYRGGSYNEQFF.

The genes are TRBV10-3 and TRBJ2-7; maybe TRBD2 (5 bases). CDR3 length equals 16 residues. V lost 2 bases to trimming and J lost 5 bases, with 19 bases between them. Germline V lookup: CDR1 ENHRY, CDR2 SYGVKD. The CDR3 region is CAISEHPTEVPNEQYF. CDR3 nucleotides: TGTGCCATCAGTGAGCACCCGACGGAGGTCCCCAACGAGCAGTACTTC.

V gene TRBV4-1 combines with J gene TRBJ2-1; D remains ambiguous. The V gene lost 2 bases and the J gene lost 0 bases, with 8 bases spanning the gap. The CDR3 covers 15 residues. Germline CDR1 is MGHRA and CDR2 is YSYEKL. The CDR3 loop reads CASSQLRLSYNEQFF. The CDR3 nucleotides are TGCGCCAGCAGCCAACTCCGGCTCTCCTACAATGAGCAGTTCTTC.

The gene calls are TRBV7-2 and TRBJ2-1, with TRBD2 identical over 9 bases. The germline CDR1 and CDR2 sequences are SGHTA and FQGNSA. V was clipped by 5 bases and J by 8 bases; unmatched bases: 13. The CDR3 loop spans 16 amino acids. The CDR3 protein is CASSPLAGPGGYEQFF. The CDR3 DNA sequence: TGTGCCAGCAGCCCCCTAGCGGGACCGGGCGGTTATGAGCAGTTCTTC.

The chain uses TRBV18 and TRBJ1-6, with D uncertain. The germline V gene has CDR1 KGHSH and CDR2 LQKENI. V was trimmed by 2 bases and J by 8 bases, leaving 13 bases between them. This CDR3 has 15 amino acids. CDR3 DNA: TGTGCCAGCTCACCAGCAGTGGCGGTGGATTCACCCCTCCACTTT. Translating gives CASSPAVAVDSPLHF.

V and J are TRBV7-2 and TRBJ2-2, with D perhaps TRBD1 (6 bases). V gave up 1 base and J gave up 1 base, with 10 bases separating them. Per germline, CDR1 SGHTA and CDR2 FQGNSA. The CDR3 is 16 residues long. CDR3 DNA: TGTGCCAGCAGCTTAGACGGCAGGGGGAACACCGGGGAGCTGTTTTTT. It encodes CASSLDGRGNTGELFF.

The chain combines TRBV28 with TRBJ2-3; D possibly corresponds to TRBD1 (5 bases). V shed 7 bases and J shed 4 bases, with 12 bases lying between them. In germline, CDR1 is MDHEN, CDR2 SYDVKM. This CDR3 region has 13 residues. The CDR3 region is CASKAGLPDTQYF. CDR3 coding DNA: TGTGCCAGCAAGGCAGGGTTGCCAGATACGCAGTATTTT.

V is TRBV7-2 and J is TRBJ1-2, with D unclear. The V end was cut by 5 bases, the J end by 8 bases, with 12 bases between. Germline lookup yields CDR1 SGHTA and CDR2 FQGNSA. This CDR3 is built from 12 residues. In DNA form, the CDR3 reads TGTGCCAGCAGCCCGCGTCCGGGAGGCTACACCTTC. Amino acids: CASSPRPGGYTF.

The CDR3 spells CASSLAAGPGYEQYF. CDR3 nucleotides: TGTGCCAGCAGCTTAGCGGCGGGGCCTGGGTACGAGCAGTACTTC. The chain uses TRBV7-2 and TRBJ2-7; tentatively, D is TRBD2 (6 bases). Germline values: CDR1 SGHTA, CDR2 FQGNSA. CDR3 length equals 15 residues. V dropped 0 bases and J dropped 4 bases, with 13 bases sitting between them.

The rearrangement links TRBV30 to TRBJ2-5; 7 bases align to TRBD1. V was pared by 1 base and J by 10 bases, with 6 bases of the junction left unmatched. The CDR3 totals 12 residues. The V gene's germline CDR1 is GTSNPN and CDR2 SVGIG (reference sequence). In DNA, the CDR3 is TGTGCCTGGAGTGGGGGACAGCGGATCCAGTACTTC. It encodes CAWSGGQRIQYF.

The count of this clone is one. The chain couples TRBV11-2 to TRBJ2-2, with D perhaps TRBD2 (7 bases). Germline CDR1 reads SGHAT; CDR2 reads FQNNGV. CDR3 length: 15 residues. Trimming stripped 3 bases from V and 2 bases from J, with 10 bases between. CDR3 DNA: TGTGCCAGCAGCTTGGCGGGGGCTAACACCGGGGAGCTGTTTTTT. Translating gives CASSLAGANTGELFF.

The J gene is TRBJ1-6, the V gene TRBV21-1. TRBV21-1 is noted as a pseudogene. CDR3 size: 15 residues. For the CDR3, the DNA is TGTGCCAGCAGCAATAATCCAAGGGAAAATTCACCCCTCCACTTT. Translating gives CASSNNPRENSPLHF.